This T cell receptor (beta chain) was sequenced for a study of shared clonotypes between healthy human individuals. Per germline, CDR1 SEHNR and CDR2 FQNEAQ (reference sequence). This CDR3 is built from 15 residues. V dropped 0 bases and J dropped 6 bases, with 12 bases sitting between them. Data came from immunoSEQ multiplex PCR; TCRdb stores just in-frame clones and leaves some out. Altogether 1.5 million to 2.5 million clones are present, about 95% being singletons, with the ten largest covering more than 0.9%. The naive CD8 population came from CD45RO-negative cells selected for CCR7, without terminally differentiated effector memory CD45RA+ cells.

Sequencing was carried out using naive CD8+ T cells sorted from blood. The chain carries TRBV7-9 and TRBJ1-5, with a tentative D call TRBD1 (5 bases). The TCR sequence derives from a man aged 18 to 30 in good health. The CDR3 sequence: CASSLAHQGTQPQHF. CDR3 nucleotide sequence: TGTGCCAGCAGCTTAGCGCACCAGGGAACTCAGCCCCAGCATTTT.